Listed below are T cell receptor beta chains from one sample, sequenced in a study of identical twins. A single record per CDR3 protein comes from TCRdb applying MiXCR to the 5' RACE reads. The sample shows about 890,000 distinct CDR3 sequences, 9% to 15% of them seen only once. These data also formed part of another study, on yellow fever vaccine responses in identical twins.

Sequencing input: PBMCs. Every receptor here comes from a young woman in good health. Each CDR3 is given with its conserved first and last residue. A D gene is named only where the DNA matches it firmly. Size values are once, few and many counts, or a class for expanded clones, and some rows have none.

clone size	V gene	J gene	D gene	CDR3 protein	CDR3 DNA
.	TRBV7-9	TRBJ2-3	TRBD2	CASGSSGGVDTQYF	TGTGCCAGCGGGTCTAGCGGAGGGGTAGATACGCAGTATTTT
.	TRBV24-1	TRBJ2-1	TRBD1	CATSDVQGIAYNEQFF	TGTGCCACCAGTGATGTACAGGGGATCGCCTACAATGAGCAGTTCTTC
many	TRBV21-1	TRBJ1-1	.	CASSKGQGLRTEAFF	TGTGCCAGCAGCAAGGGACAGGGGTTAAGGACTGAAGCTTTCTTT
few	TRBV18	TRBJ2-5	.	CASSPPIGRETQYF	TGTGCCAGCTCACCACCGATAGGAAGAGAGACCCAGTACTTC
few	TRBV27	TRBJ2-1	TRBD2	CASTAPGTSGADEQFF	TGTGCCAGCACCGCCCCCGGGACTAGCGGGGCGGATGAGCAGTTCTTC
.	TRBV7-9	TRBJ2-6	.	CASSRDTGGANVLTF	TGTGCCAGCAGCCGAGATACGGGGGGGGCCAACGTCCTGACTTTC
.	TRBV27	TRBJ1-1	.	CASSLLSGGRGGQNTEAFF	TGTGCCAGCAGTTTATTGAGTGGGGGCCGCGGAGGGCAGAACACTGAAGCTTTCTTT
many	TRBV2	TRBJ2-1	.	CASRTTLRGEQFF	TGTGCCAGCAGAACGACTCTCCGGGGTGAGCAGTTCTTC
few	TRBV12-3/TRBV12-4	TRBJ1-1	.	CASSAVGGSEAFF	TGTGCCAGCAGCGCTGTGGGGGGTTCTGAAGCTTTCTTT
few	TRBV4-2	TRBJ2-1	TRBD2	CASSQEGLAGQFGEQFF	TGTGCCAGCAGCCAAGAAGGGCTAGCGGGTCAGTTCGGTGAGCAGTTCTTC
many	TRBV5-1	TRBJ2-2	.	CATAPQNKNTGELFF	TGCGCCACCGCCCCCCAGAACAAAAACACCGGGGAGCTGTTTTTT
.	TRBV5-1	TRBJ1-5	.	CASRTDPNQPQHF	TGCGCCAGCCGGACAGACCCCAATCAGCCCCAGCATTTT
once	TRBV4-1	TRBJ2-7	.	CASSQGGDRGIYEQYF	TGCGCCAGCAGCCAAGGTGGGGACCGAGGCATATACGAGCAGTACTTC
.	TRBV2	TRBJ2-1	.	CASSEAGGRAHNEQFF	TGTGCCAGCAGTGAAGCCGGGGGCAGGGCCCACAATGAGCAGTTCTTC
.	TRBV20-1	TRBJ2-1	TRBD2	CSANAGVTAGNEQFF	TGCAGTGCTAACGCGGGAGTAACGGCAGGCAATGAGCAGTTCTTC
few	TRBV19	TRBJ2-1	TRBD2	CASSIGAGYYNEQFF	TGTGCCAGTAGTATAGGAGCGGGGTACTACAATGAGCAGTTCTTC
.	TRBV14	TRBJ1-1	.	CASSRVREWAFF	TGTGCCAGCAGCCGAGTAAGGGAATGGGCTTTCTTT
.	TRBV5-1	TRBJ1-6	.	CASSLEVSQVNSPLHF	TGCGCCAGCAGCTTGGAGGTTTCACAGGTTAATTCACCCCTCCACTTT
few	TRBV27	TRBJ2-5	TRBD2	CASSSPGTRETQYF	TGTGCCAGCAGTTCCCCCGGGACTAGAGAGACCCAGTACTTC
.	TRBV5-6	TRBJ2-3	.	CASKTGPNVYDTQYF	TGTGCCAGTAAGACCGGACCCAACGTTTACGATACGCAGTATTTT
few	TRBV7-3	TRBJ2-1	.	CASSLTQGEVGNEQFF	TGTGCCAGCAGCTTAACTCAGGGAGAGGTAGGCAATGAGCAGTTCTTC
.	TRBV20-1	TRBJ2-1	TRBD2	CSAPAGGRSHEQFF	TGCAGTGCTCCCGCGGGGGGGCGAAGTCATGAGCAGTTCTTC
few	TRBV12-3/TRBV12-4	TRBJ2-1	.	CASQSAGLLNEQFF	TGTGCCAGCCAGTCGGCGGGACTTCTCAATGAGCAGTTCTTC
.	TRBV19	TRBJ2-1	.	CASSPLGPVSEQFF	TGTGCCAGTAGTCCCCTCGGACCGGTTTCTGAGCAGTTCTTC
.	TRBV12-3/TRBV12-4	TRBJ2-5	.	CASSLGRGTETQYF	TGTGCCAGCAGTTTAGGGCGGGGAACAGAGACCCAGTACTTC
.	TRBV12-5	TRBJ1-1	.	CASGLSGDAEAFF	TGTGCTAGTGGTTTGAGTGGGGACGCTGAAGCTTTCTTT
.	TRBV4-1	TRBJ2-5	TRBD1	CASSQDRTGQETQYF	TGCGCCAGCAGCCAAGATCGGACAGGGCAAGAGACCCAGTACTTC
few	TRBV11-2	TRBJ1-6	.	CASSSIPGNHNSPLHF	TGTGCCAGCAGCTCTATTCCCGGAAATCATAATTCACCCCTCCACTTT
many	TRBV6-1	TRBJ1-5	.	CASSTQSGVRGNQPQHF	TGTGCCAGCAGTACCCAATCGGGGGTGAGGGGCAATCAGCCCCAGCATTTT
few	TRBV5-1	TRBJ2-1	.	CASSPGADTYNEQFF	TGCGCCAGCAGCCCGGGGGCGGACACCTACAATGAGCAGTTCTTC
.	TRBV2	TRBJ1-1	.	CASTRLGLRDTEAFF	TGTGCCAGCACCCGACTGGGGCTAAGGGACACTGAAGCTTTCTTT
.	TRBV20-1	TRBJ1-1	.	CSARSGVNTEAFF	TGCAGTGCTAGATCAGGAGTGAACACTGAAGCTTTCTTT
.	TRBV12-3/TRBV12-4	TRBJ2-5	TRBD2	CAGSFGLAGAETQYF	TGTGCCGGCAGTTTCGGACTAGCGGGAGCTGAGACCCAGTACTTC
few	TRBV4-1	TRBJ2-1	.	CASSQFGVGDNEQFF	TGCGCCAGCAGCCAGTTCGGGGTAGGCGACAATGAGCAGTTCTTC
few	TRBV5-1	TRBJ1-1	.	CASTLAGGVTEAFF	TGCGCCAGCACCTTGGCCGGGGGCGTCACTGAAGCTTTCTTT
.	TRBV6-1	TRBJ2-3	.	CASSEPGLDTQYF	TGTGCCAGCAGTGAACCGGGATTAGATACGCAGTATTTT
.	TRBV28	TRBJ1-2	.	CASSLIPHGYTF	TGTGCCAGCAGCCTCATACCCCATGGCTACACCTTC
many	TRBV28	TRBJ2-5	TRBD1	CASSLLGTGAQETQYF	TGTGCCAGCAGTTTATTGGGGACAGGGGCCCAAGAGACCCAGTACTTC
.	TRBV5-1	TRBJ2-3	TRBD2	CASSLRNSGVGDTQYF	TGCGCCAGCAGCTTGCGTAATAGCGGGGTCGGGGATACGCAGTATTTT
.	TRBV28	TRBJ2-7	.	CASSPWSGSSYEQYF	TGTGCCAGCAGTCCCTGGAGCGGTAGCTCCTACGAGCAGTACTTC
few	TRBV11-2	TRBJ1-1	.	CASSLVVTMNTEAFF	TGTGCCAGCAGCTTAGTAGTGACAATGAACACTGAAGCTTTCTTT
many	TRBV5-1	TRBJ1-5	.	CASSLAGDNQPQHF	TGCGCCAGCAGCTTGGCCGGAGACAATCAGCCCCAGCATTTT
few	TRBV5-1	TRBJ1-2	.	CASSQTPSDGYTF	TGCGCCAGCAGTCAGACTCCCTCCGATGGCTACACCTTC
.	TRBV6-2/TRBV6-3	TRBJ2-2	.	CASSPTQPVSGELFF	TGTGCCAGCAGTCCTACCCAACCGGTTTCCGGGGAGCTGTTTTTT
few	TRBV7-9	TRBJ2-3	.	CASLGMDTQYF	TGTGCCAGCTTAGGGATGGATACGCAGTATTTT
many	TRBV3-1	TRBJ1-1	.	CASSHPGARTEAFF	TGTGCCAGCAGCCATCCGGGGGCGCGCACTGAAGCTTTCTTT
.	TRBV2	TRBJ2-3	TRBD1	CASSGGTGFTDTQYF	TGTGCCAGCAGTGGCGGGACAGGGTTCACAGATACGCAGTATTTT
.	TRBV6-1	TRBJ2-2	TRBD2	CASRGLAGATNTGELFF	TGTGCCAGCAGGGGACTAGCGGGGGCCACGAACACCGGGGAGCTGTTTTTT
few	TRBV7-6	TRBJ2-7	TRBD2	CASSPPGLAGGEQYF	TGTGCCAGCAGCCCTCCGGGACTAGCGGGAGGTGAGCAGTACTTC
.	TRBV12-3/TRBV12-4	TRBJ1-1	TRBD1	CASSLGQGRFTEAFF	TGTGCCAGCAGTTTAGGACAGGGGAGGTTCACTGAAGCTTTCTTT
few	TRBV28	TRBJ2-4	.	CASSPSRVPFPVTKNIQYF	TGTGCCAGCAGTCCCTCCAGGGTACCCTTTCCAGTGACCAAAAACATTCAGTACTTC
few	TRBV7-3	TRBJ2-5	.	CASSSGPRETQYF	TGTGCCAGCAGCTCTGGGCCGAGAGAGACCCAGTACTTC
.	TRBV7-3	TRBJ2-2	.	CASSREGVFVDTGELFF	TGTGCCAGCAGTCGGGAAGGGGTATTCGTGGACACCGGGGAGCTGTTTTTT
few	TRBV10-3	TRBJ2-3	TRBD1	CAISDRTQGRTDTQYF	TGTGCCATCAGTGACCGGACACAGGGGAGAACAGATACGCAGTATTTT